In its sample, the clone carrying this TCR beta chain was seen once. The data derive from a study of blood T cell repertoires in COVID-19. Study at large: The analysed material was cDNA or gDNA that came from T cells, B-cell-depleted T cells, or PBMCs.

Produced via immunoSEQ multiplex PCR; TCRdb's table is partial and in-frame only. The sample has 250,000 to 350,000 clones; nearly 90% are singletons. Trimming removed 2 bases at V and 1 base at J, with 11 bases between. The V gene's germline CDR1 is MNHEY and CDR2 SVGAGI. The CDR3 extends over 15 amino acids. This TCR was sampled from a woman aged 18-29 years with acute COVID-19. The chain combines TRBV6-5 with TRBJ1-1, with a possible D match to TRBD1 (6 bases). Sequencing was carried out using PBMCs or T cells enriched from blood (not recorded which). The CDR3 DNA reads as TGTGCCAGCAGTTACGAACCGGGACAGAACACTGAAGCTTTCTTT. Translated: CASSYEPGQNTEAFF.